The next 13 T cell receptor beta chains were all read from a single sample in a study of T cells after yellow fever vaccination. TCRdb passed the 5' RACE reads through MiXCR, listing each CDR3 protein once. In the table there are hundreds of thousands of distinct CDR3 sequences, around 8.1% of which are singletons. The material sequenced was PBMCs, taken about 41 days after the first yellow fever vaccination. The receptors originated from a man aged 18 to 30 who received the YFV17D yellow fever vaccine.

V gene TRBV7-2 combines with J gene TRBJ2-7; 7 positions match TRBD1. Trimming removed 5 bases from V and 6 bases from J; junction bases left unmatched: 7. CDR1 is SGHTA and CDR2 is FQGNSA in the germline V gene. The CDR3 totals 13 residues. CDR3 in amino acids: CASSVTGLGEQYV. The CDR3 region has the DNA TGTGCCAGCAGCGTGACAGGGTTGGGCGAGCAGTACGTC.

In this sample, this clonotype turned up a few times. CDR3 in DNA: TGTGCCAGCTCACCATCAGGAACCAATCAGCCCCAGCATTTT. It yields the protein CASSPSGTNQPQHF. The chain carries TRBV18 and TRBJ1-5; D gene ambiguous. Trimming removed 2 bases at V and 3 bases at J, with 8 bases between. The CDR3 is 14 residues long. Looked up from germline, CDR1 is KGHSH and CDR2 is LQKENI.

V is TRBV5-5 and J is TRBJ1-1; no reliable D call. Germline loops: CDR1 SGHKS, CDR2 YYEKEE (reference sequence). CDR3 length: 13 residues. Deletions cut 0 bases from V and 4 bases from J, with 7 bases between. The CDR3 loop reads CASSLVDLTEAFF. CDR3 sequence (DNA): TGTGCCAGCAGCTTGGTGGATCTCACTGAAGCTTTCTTT.

The rearrangement joins TRBV12-3 or TRBV12-4 to TRBJ2-1, with a tentative D call TRBD1 (5 bases). The CDR3 sequence is 15 residues long. The V and J ends lost 6 bases and 0 bases respectively, with 12 bases between them. The chain's CDR3 is CASSRQMSSYNEQFF. The CDR3 DNA reads as TGTGCCAGCAGCCGACAGATGAGCTCCTACAATGAGCAGTTCTTC.

The CDR3 nucleotides read TGCAGCGGAACAGCGGACGAAGAGACCCAGTACTTC. Protein: CSGTADEETQYF. The V gene is TRBV29-1, the J gene TRBJ2-5; D is possibly TRBD2 (5 bases). CDR3 length: 12 residues. The germline V gene encodes CDR1 SQVTM and CDR2 ANQGSEA. Deletions cut 7 bases from V and 3 bases from J, with 12 bases between.

The rearrangement links TRBV10-3 to TRBJ1-1; 9 nucleotides align to TRBD1. CDR3 size: 14 residues. The germline V gene encodes CDR1 ENHRY and CDR2 SYGVKD. V gave up 5 bases and J gave up 6 bases; unmatched junction bases: 7. The chain's CDR3 is CAISSPQGASEAFF. In DNA form, the CDR3 reads TGTGCCATCAGTTCCCCACAGGGGGCATCTGAAGCTTTCTTT.

This clonotype was found many times. This chain connects TRBV10-3 to TRBJ1-2; no firm D call. This CDR3 is 16 amino acids long. V was trimmed by 2 bases and J by 4 bases, leaving 17 bases between them. Germline CDR1 ENHRY, CDR2 SYGVKD. Here the CDR3 DNA reads TGTGCCATCAGTGAGCCAGAAAGGGTTAAGAGCTATGGCTACACCTTC. Residues: CAISEPERVKSYGYTF.

This clonotype came up a few times. The rearrangement joins TRBV27 to TRBJ1-5; 9 bases map to TRBD1. The CDR3 totals 15 residues. The J segment lost 4 bases and the V segment lost 4 bases, leaving 5 bases of the junction unmatched. Germline V gene data show CDR1 as MNHEY and CDR2 as SMNVEV (reference sequence). CDR3 DNA sequence: TGTGCCAGCAGTTGGACAGGGGTGGGGAATCAGCCCCAGCATTTT. Its protein is CASSWTGVGNQPQHF.

The chain has TRBV4-1 and TRBJ2-7; D not certain. The V and J ends lost 4 bases and 3 bases respectively, with 19 bases between them. Germline loops: CDR1 MGHRA, CDR2 YSYEKL. CDR3 length: 16 amino acids. The CDR3 here is CASSRAQTGPLYEQYF. CDR3 in DNA: TGCGCCAGCAGCCGAGCCCAGACCGGGCCACTCTACGAGCAGTACTTC.

This clonotype was picked up a small number of times. The chain joins TRBV4-1 to TRBJ1-4, with 9 bases identical to TRBD1. With V trimmed by 4 bases and J by 8 bases, 5 bases remained unmatched. This CDR3 contains 14 residues. CDR1 MGHRA and CDR2 YSYEKL come from the germline V gene. This CDR3 reads CASSRTGAQEKLFF. The CDR3 DNA reads TGCGCCAGCAGCCGGACAGGGGCCCAAGAAAAACTGTTTTTT.

This clonotype occurred a few times. This chain connects TRBV27 to TRBJ2-7; TRBD2 is a possible D gene (6 bases). Germline V CDR1 and CDR2: MNHEY, SMNVEV (reference sequence). The length of the CDR3 is 14 residues. V was shortened by 3 bases and J by 0 bases, with 9 bases between the two germline ends. The CDR3 loop reads CASSFAGSSYEQYV. The CDR3, as DNA: TGTGCCAGCAGTTTTGCGGGGAGCTCCTACGAGCAGTACGTC.

The rearrangement uses TRBV5-1 and TRBJ1-1; D is possibly TRBD1 (6 bases). V lost 5 bases and J 1 base, leaving 12 bases between the germline ends. CDR1 and CDR2 from the germline V gene are SGHRS and YFSETQ. This CDR3 region has 14 residues. The CDR3 reads CASRLGGRNTEAFF. CDR3 nucleotide sequence: TGCGCCAGCAGGCTAGGGGGGAGGAACACTGAAGCTTTCTTT. The full variable domain, rest sourced from reference TRBV5-1 and TRBJ1-1, is KAGVTQTPRYLIKTRGQQVTLSCSPISGHRSVSWYQQTPGQGLQFLFEYFSETQRNKGNFPGRFSGRQFSNSRSEMNVSTLELGDSALYLCASRLGGRNTEAFFGQGTRLTVV.

V is TRBV6-2 or TRBV6-3 and J is TRBJ1-1, with D hard to call. Germline CDR1 MNHEY, CDR2 SVGEGT. The CDR3 sequence is 13 residues long. Trimming took off 8 bases at V and 3 bases at J, with 13 bases between the two ends. CDR3 amino acids: CASSEESYTEAFF. The CDR3 region has the DNA TGTGCCAGCTCCGAAGAATCTTACACTGAAGCTTTCTTT.